This TCR beta chain was recovered during a study of T cell repertoires in cytomegalovirus infection. In this sample, this clonotype turned up many times. Its antigen remains unknown. One entry per CDR3 protein results from TCRdb running MiXCR on the reads. Found here are under 800,000 distinct CDR3 sequences, 20% to 30% of them singletons; the top ten hold roughly 8%. General study findings and limits: CMV carriers having the relevant HLA were flagged by cumulative public TCR beta family frequency.

The germline V gene encodes CDR1 MNHNY and CDR2 SVGAGI (reference sequence). This CDR3 is 14 amino acids long. With V trimmed by 4 bases and J by 5 bases, 4 bases remained unmatched. Sequences were obtained from CD8+ T cells from PBMCs. The clonotype was recovered from a human donor in good health (CMV status not recorded). Some clones in this sample may be carry-over from other donors' samples. J is TRBJ1-1 and V is TRBV6-6; TRBD1 matches at 10 bases. CDR3 nucleotides: TGTGCCAGCAGTTGGGACAGGGGAGGAACTGAAGCTTTCTTT. Its translation is CASSWDRGGTEAFF.